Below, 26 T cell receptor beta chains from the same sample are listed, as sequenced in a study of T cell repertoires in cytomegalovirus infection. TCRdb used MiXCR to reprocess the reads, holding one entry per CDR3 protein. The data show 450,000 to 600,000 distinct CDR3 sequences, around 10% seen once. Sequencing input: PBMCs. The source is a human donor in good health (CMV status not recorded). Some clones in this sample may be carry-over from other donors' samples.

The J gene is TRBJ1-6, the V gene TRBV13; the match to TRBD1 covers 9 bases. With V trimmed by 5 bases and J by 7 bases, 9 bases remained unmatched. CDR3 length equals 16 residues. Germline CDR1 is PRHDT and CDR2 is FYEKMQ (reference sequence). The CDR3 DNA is TGTGCCAGCAGCCCTACAGACAGGGGGTTAAATTCACCCCTCCACTTT. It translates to CASSPTDRGLNSPLHF. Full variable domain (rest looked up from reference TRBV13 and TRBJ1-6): AAGVIQSPRHLIKEKRETATLKCYPIPRHDTVYWYQQGPGQDPQFLISFYEKMQSDKGSIPDRFSAQQFSDYHSELNMSSLELGDSALYFCASSPTDRGLNSPLHFGNGTRLTVT.

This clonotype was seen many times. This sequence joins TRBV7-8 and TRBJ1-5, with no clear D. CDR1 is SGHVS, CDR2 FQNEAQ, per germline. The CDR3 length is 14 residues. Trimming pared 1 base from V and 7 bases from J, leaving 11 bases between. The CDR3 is CASSLDGNWQPQHF. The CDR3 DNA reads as TGTGCCAGCAGCTTAGACGGCAATTGGCAGCCCCAGCATTTT.

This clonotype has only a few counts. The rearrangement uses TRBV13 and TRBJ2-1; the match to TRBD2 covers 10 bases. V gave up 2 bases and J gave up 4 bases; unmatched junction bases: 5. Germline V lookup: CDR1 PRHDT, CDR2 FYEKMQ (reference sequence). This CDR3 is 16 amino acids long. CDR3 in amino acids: CASSLKREGLYNEQFF. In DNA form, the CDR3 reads TGTGCCAGCAGCTTAAAGCGGGAGGGGCTTTACAATGAGCAGTTCTTC.

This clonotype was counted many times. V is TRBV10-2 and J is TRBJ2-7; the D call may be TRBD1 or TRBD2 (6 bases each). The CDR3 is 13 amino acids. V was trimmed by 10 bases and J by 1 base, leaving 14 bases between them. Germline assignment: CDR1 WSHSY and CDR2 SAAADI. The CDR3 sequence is CATSPGASYEQYF. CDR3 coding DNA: TGCGCCACCTCCCCGGGGGCATCCTACGAGCAGTACTTC.

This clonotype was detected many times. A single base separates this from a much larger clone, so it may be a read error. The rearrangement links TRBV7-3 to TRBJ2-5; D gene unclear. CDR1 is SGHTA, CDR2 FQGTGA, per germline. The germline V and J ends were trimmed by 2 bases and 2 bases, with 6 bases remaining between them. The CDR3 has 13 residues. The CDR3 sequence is CASSLQRQETQYF. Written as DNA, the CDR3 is TGTGCCAGCAGCTTACAGAGACAAGAGACCCAGTACTTC.

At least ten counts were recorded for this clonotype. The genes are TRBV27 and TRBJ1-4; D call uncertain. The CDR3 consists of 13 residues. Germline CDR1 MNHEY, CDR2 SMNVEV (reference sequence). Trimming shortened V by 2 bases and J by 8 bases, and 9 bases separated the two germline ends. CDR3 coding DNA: TGTGCCAGCAGTTTACAGCGGAGGGAAAAACTGTTTTTT. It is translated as CASSLQRREKLFF.

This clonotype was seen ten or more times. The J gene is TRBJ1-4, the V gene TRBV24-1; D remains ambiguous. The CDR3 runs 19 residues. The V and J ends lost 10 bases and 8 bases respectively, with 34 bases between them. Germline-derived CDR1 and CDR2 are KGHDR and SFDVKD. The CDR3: CATIQPKSHGDGSWEKLFF. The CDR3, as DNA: TGTGCCACGATCCAACCCAAGTCACACGGGGATGGAAGTTGGGAAAAACTGTTTTTT.

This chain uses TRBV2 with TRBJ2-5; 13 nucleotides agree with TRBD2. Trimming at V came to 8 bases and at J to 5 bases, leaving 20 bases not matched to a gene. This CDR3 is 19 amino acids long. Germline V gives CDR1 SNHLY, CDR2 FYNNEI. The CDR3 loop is CASFYPGTSGNPSGETQYF. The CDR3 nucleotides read TGTGCCAGCTTCTACCCCGGGACTAGCGGGAACCCTTCGGGGGAGACCCAGTACTTC.

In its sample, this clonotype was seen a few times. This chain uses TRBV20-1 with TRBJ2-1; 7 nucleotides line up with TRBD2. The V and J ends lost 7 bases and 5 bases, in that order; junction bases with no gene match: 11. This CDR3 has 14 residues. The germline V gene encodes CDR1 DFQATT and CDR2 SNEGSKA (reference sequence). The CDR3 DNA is TGCAGTGTTGAGGGACGGGGGGTACACAATGAGCAGTTCTTC. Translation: CSVEGRGVHNEQFF.

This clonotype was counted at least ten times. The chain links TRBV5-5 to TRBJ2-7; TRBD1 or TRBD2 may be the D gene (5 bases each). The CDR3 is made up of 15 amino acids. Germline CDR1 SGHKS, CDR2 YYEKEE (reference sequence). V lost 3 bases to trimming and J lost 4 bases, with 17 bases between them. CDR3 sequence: CASSSGAGSVYEQYF. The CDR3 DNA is TGTGCCAGCAGCTCCGGTGCAGGGAGTGTATACGAGCAGTACTTC.

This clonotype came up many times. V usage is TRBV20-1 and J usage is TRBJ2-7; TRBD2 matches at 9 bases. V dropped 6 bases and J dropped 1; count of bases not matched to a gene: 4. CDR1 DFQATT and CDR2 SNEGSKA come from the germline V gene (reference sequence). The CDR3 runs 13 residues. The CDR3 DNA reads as TGCAGTGCCCGGACTAGCGAGTCCTACGAGCAGTACTTC. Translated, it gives CSARTSESYEQYF.

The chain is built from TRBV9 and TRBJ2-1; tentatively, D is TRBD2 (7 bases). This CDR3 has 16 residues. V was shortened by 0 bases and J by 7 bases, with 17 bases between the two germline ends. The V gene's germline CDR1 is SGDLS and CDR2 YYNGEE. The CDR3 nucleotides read TGTGCCAGCAGCGTAGGGGGGGGGGCCGGAGGAAATGAGCAGTTCTTC. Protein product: CASSVGGGAGGNEQFF. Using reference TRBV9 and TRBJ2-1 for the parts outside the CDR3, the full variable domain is DSGVTQTPKHLITATGQRVTLRCSPRSGDLSVYWYQQSLDQGLQFLIQYYNGEERAKGNILERFSAQQFPDLHSELNLSSLELGDSALYFCASSVGGGAGGNEQFFGPGTRLTVL.

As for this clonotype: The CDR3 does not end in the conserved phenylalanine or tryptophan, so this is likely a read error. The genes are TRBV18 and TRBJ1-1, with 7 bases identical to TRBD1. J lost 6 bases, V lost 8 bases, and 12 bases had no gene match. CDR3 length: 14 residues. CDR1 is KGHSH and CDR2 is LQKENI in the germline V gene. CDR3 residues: CASPLQGRRAEAFL. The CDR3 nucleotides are TGTGCCAGCCCGCTACAGGGGAGGAGGGCTGAAGCTTTCTTA.

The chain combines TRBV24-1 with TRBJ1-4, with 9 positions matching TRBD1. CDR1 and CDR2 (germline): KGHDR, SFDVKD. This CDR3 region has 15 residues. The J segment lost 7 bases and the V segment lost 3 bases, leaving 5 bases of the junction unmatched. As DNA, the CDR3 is TGTGCCACCAGTGATAGCGGGACAGGGAGTGAAAAACTGTTTTTT. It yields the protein CATSDSGTGSEKLFF.

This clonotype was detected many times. This CDR3 reads CASSIERDRAKFF. The CDR3 region has the DNA TGTGCCAGTAGTATTGAGAGGGACAGGGCAAAGTTCTTC. This chain links TRBV19 with TRBJ2-1; 9 bases agree with TRBD1. The germline gives CDR1 LNHDA, CDR2 SQIVND (reference sequence). Germline trimming cut 3 bases from V and 14 bases from J; bases unmatched to any gene: 8. This CDR3 spans 13 amino acids.

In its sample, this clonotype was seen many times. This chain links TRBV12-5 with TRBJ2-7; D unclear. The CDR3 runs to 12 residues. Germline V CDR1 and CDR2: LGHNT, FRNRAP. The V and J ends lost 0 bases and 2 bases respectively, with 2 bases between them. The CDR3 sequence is CASGLVPYEQYF. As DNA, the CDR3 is TGTGCTAGTGGTTTGGTACCCTACGAGCAGTACTTC.

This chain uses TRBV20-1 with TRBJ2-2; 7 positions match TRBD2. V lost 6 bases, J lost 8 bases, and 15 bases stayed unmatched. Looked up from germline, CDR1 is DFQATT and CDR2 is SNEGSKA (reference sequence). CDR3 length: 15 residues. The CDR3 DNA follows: TGCAGTGCCAACGCTAGGGCGGGGGTTGGAGGGGAGCTGTTTTTT. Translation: CSANARAGVGGELFF.

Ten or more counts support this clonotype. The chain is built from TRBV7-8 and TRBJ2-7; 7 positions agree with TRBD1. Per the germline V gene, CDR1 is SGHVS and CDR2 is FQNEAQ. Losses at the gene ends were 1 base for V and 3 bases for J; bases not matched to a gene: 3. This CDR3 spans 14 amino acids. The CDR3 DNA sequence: TGTGCCAGCAGCTTAGAGGGACAGCACTACGAGCAGTACTTC. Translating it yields CASSLEGQHYEQYF. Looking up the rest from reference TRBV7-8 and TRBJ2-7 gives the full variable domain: GAGVSQSPRYKVAKRGQDVALRCDPISGHVSLFWYQQALGQGPEFLTYFQNEAQLDKSGLPSDRFFAERPEGSVSTLKIQRTQQEDSAVYLCASSLEGQHYEQYFGPGTRLTVT.

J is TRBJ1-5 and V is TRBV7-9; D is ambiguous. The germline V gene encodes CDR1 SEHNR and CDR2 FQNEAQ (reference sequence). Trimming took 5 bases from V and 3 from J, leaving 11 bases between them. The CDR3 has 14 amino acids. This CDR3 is CASSVDGFNQPQHF. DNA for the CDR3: TGTGCCAGCAGCGTAGACGGGTTCAATCAGCCCCAGCATTTT.

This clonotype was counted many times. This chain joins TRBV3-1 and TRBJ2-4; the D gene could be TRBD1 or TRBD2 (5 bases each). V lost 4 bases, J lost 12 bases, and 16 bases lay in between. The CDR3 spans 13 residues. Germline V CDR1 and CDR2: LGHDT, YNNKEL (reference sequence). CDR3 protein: CASSPARPGPQYF. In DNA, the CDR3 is TGTGCCAGCAGCCCGGCGAGGCCGGGACCTCAGTACTTC.

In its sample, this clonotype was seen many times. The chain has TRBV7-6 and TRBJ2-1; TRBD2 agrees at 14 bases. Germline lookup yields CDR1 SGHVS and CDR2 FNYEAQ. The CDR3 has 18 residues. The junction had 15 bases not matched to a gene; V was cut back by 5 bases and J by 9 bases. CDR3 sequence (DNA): TGTGCCAGCAGCCCTGGTCTGACTAGCGGGAGGGCCGGAAGTGAGCAGTTCTTC. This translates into CASSPGLTSGRAGSEQFF.

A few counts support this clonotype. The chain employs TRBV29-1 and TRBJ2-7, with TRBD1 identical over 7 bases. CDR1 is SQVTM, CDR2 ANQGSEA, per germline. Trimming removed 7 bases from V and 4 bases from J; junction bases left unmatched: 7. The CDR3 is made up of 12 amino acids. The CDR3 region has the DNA TGCAGCGCCCTGACAGGGCAATACGAGCAGTACTTC. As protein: CSALTGQYEQYF.

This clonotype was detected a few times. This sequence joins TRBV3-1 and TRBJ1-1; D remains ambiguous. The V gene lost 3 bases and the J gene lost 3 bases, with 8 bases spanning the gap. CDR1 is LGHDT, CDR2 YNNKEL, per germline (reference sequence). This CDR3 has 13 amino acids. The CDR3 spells CASSQDGDTEAFF. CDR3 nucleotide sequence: TGTGCCAGCAGCCAGGACGGGGACACTGAAGCTTTCTTT.

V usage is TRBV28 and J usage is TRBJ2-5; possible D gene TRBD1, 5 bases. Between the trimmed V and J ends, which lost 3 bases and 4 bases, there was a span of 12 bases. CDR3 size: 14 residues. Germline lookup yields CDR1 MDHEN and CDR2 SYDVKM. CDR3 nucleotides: TGTGCCAGCAGTTTGACAGAACGATCAGAGACCCAGTACTTC. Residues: CASSLTERSETQYF. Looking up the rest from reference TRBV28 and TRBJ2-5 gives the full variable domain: DVKVTQSSRYLVKRTGEKVFLECVQDMDHENMFWYRQDPGLGLRLIYFSYDVKMKEKGDIPEGYSVSREKKERFSLILESASTNQTSMYLCASSLTERSETQYFGPGTRLLVL.

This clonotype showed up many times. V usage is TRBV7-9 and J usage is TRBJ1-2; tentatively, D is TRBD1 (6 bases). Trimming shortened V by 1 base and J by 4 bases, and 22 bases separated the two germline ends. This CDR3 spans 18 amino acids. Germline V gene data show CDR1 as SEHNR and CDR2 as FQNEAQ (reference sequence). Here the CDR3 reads CASSLEGRGLGLGYGYTF. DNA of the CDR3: TGTGCCAGCAGCTTAGAGGGCAGGGGCCTGGGTCTTGGCTATGGCTACACCTTC.

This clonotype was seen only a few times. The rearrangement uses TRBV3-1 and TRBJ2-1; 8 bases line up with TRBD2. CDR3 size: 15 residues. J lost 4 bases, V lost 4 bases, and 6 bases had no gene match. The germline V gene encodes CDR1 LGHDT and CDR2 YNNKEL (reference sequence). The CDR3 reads CASSPKRERYNEQFF. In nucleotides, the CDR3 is TGTGCCAGCAGCCCCAAGCGGGAGAGATACAATGAGCAGTTCTTC.